This paragraph covers one T cell receptor beta chain sequence. Just one base apart from a much larger clone, this may be a read error. This sample is part of a study of T cells in Graves' hyperthyroidism and ophthalmopathy. The TCR beta CDR3 regions underwent amplification using RNA transcripts as the source. The HTBI primer set served for first-round RT-PCR of the TCR CDR3. One entry per CDR3 protein results from TCRdb running MiXCR on the multiplex PCR reads. This table holds about 250,000 distinct CDR3 sequences, roughly 22% found once. This clonotype originated in a middle-aged woman with Graves' ophthalmopathy. The sequenced sample consisted of blood.

CDR3 nucleotide sequence: TGCGCCAGCAGCCAAGAACAGGGAGACATTCAGTACTTC. This codes for CASSQEQGDIQYF. The chain couples TRBV4-1 to TRBJ2-4; D is perhaps TRBD1 (6 bases). This CDR3 region has 13 residues. CDR1 and CDR2 from the germline V gene are MGHRA and YSYEKL. Trimming took 0 bases from V and 8 from J, leaving 8 bases between them.